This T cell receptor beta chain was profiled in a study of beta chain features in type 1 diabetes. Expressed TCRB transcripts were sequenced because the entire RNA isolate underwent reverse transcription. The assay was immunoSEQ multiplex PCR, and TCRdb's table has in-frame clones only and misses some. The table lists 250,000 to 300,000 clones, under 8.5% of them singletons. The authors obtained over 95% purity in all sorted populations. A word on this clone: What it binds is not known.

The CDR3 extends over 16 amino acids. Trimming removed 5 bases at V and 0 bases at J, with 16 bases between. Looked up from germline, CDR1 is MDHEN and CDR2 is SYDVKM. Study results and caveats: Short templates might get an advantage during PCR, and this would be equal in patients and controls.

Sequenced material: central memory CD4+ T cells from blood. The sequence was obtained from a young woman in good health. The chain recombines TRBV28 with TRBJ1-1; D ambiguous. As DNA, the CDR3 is TGTGCCAGCAGTCAGACCACCTGGACGGTGAACACTGAAGCTTTCTTT. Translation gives CASSQTTWTVNTEAFF. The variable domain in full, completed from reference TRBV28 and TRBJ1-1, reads DVKVTQSSRYLVKRTGEKVFLECVQDMDHENMFWYRQDPGLGLRLIYFSYDVKMKEKGDIPEGYSVSREKKERFSLILESASTNQTSMYLCASSQTTWTVNTEAFFGQGTRLTVV.